This TCR beta chain appears in the sequencing data of a study of shared T cell receptors in the human thymus. This clone was picked up one time. Germline V CDR1 and CDR2: SGHTA, FQGNSA. The CDR3 loop spans 13 amino acids. The V gene lost 2 bases and the J gene lost 10 bases, with 12 bases spanning the gap. TCRdb's table, derived via immunoSEQ multiplex PCR, lists solely in-frame clones and lacks some. The sample contains roughly 660,000 clones, approximately 90% of which appear only once. The same data also contributed to another study, on human thymus T cells. That paper notes: Healthy Finnish infants undergoing corrective surgery for congenital heart defects were used as donors. The thymus was resected at corrective cardiac surgery. Both thymic and peripheral blood repertoires showed apparently biased V and J usage. Related research has reported that thymic repertoires overlap highly among unrelated individuals.

The receptor was derived from a boy younger than two with a congenital heart defect. V is TRBV7-2 and J is TRBJ2-1, with D tentatively TRBD2 (5 bases). Sequencing was done on a sample of thymocytes. In DNA form, the CDR3 reads TGTGCCAGCAGCTTACAATCGAGGGAAGAGCAGTTCTTC. Protein product: CASSLQSREEQFF.